The 15 T cell receptor beta chains reported below all come from one sample, sequenced in a study of blood T cell repertoires in COVID-19. Assay used: immunoSEQ multiplex PCR; TCRdb lists only in-frame clones, some missing. Here the sample spans 200,000 to 250,000 clones, around 84% being singletons. Sequences were obtained from peripheral blood. Receptors were obtained from a man in his forties with acute or convalescent COVID-19.

This chain links TRBV12-3 or TRBV12-4 with TRBJ1-3; 7 bases match TRBD1. V shed 5 bases, J shed 4 bases, and the junction held 2 bases outside the gene matches. The CDR3 consists of 13 residues. CDR3 residues: CASSTGEGNTIYF. As DNA, the CDR3 is TGTGCCAGCAGTACAGGGGAGGGAAACACCATATATTTT.

V gene TRBV7-2 combines with J gene TRBJ2-5; the D is unclear. Germline CDR1 and CDR2: SGHTA and FQGNSA. This CDR3 spans 13 amino acids. Trimming cost V 3 bases and J 5 bases, with 10 bases left between them. The CDR3 sequence is CASSFGLGETQYF. Here the CDR3 DNA reads TGTGCCAGCAGCTTCGGGTTGGGTGAGACCCAGTACTTC. The whole variable domain, remainder taken from reference TRBV7-2 and TRBJ2-5, is GAGVSQSPSNKVTEKGKDVELRCDPISGHTALYWYRQSLGQGLEFLIYFQGNSAPDKSGLPSDRFSAERTGGSVSTLTIQRTQQEDSAVYLCASSFGLGETQYFGPGTRLLVL.

This rearrangement joins TRBV3-1 (or the pseudogene TRBV3-2) to TRBJ2-5; a weak D match, TRBD2 (5 bases). Germline loops: CDR1 LGHDT, CDR2 YNNKEL (reference sequence). This CDR3 region has 15 residues. Trimming removed 1 base at V and 5 bases at J, with 14 bases between. The CDR3 region is CASSQGTISGETQYF. CDR3 DNA sequence: TGTGCCAGCAGCCAAGGAACAATTTCGGGGGAGACCCAGTACTTC.

The genes are TRBV4-3 and TRBJ2-7, with 7 nucleotides matching TRBD1. Germline CDR1 LGHNA, CDR2 YSLEER. The V gene end was trimmed by 0 bases and the J gene end by 2 bases; junction bases not matched to a gene: 7. The CDR3 has 16 amino acids. CDR3 protein: CASSQDLGQVTYEQYF. The CDR3, as DNA: TGCGCCAGCAGCCAAGACCTAGGACAGGTCACCTACGAGCAGTACTTC.

This clone was counted a few times. J is TRBJ2-7 and V is TRBV5-1, with a weak D call TRBD1 (6 bases). The germline CDR1 and CDR2 sequences are SGHRS and YFSETQ. The CDR3 length is 14 residues. The germline V and J ends were trimmed by 3 bases and 5 bases, with 15 bases remaining between them. CDR3 region: CASSWATGSHEQYF. The CDR3 DNA reads TGCGCCAGCAGCTGGGCGACAGGTTCCCACGAGCAGTACTTC.

This clone was counted only a few times. The genes are TRBV24-1 and TRBJ1-5, with 7 bases matching TRBD1. This CDR3 region has 15 residues. V lost 5 bases to trimming and J lost 7 bases; unmatched junction nucleotides: 10. CDR1 KGHDR and CDR2 SFDVKD come from the germline V gene. In DNA, the CDR3 is TGTGCCACCAGTGCCAGGACAGGTGGTGGGCAGCCCCAGCATTTT. Translated, it gives CATSARTGGGQPQHF.

The chain couples TRBV5-4 to TRBJ1-2, with 12 positions matching TRBD1. The CDR3 length is 15 residues. V dropped 4 bases and J dropped 4; count of bases not matched to a gene: 5. The germline CDR1 and CDR2 sequences are SGHNT and YYREEE (reference sequence). CDR3 DNA sequence: TGTGCCAGCAGCACCGGGACAGGGGGCGTCTATGGCTACACCTTC. It codes for CASSTGTGGVYGYTF.

The chain links TRBV27 to TRBJ1-2, with D hard to call. The CDR3 covers 15 residues. The V gene lost 1 base and the J gene lost 8 bases, with 17 bases spanning the gap. Germline V gives CDR1 MNHEY, CDR2 SMNVEV (reference sequence). CDR3 residues: CASSLFRSSASGYTF. The CDR3 DNA reads TGTGCCAGCAGTTTATTCAGGAGCAGCGCTAGCGGCTACACCTTC.

The rearrangement links TRBV10-2 to TRBJ1-4, with 10 bases that match TRBD1. This CDR3 region has 16 residues. The V and J ends lost 7 bases and 0 bases, in that order; junction bases with no gene match: 5. From germline, CDR1 is WSHSY and CDR2 SAAADI. In DNA, the CDR3 is TGCGCCAGCATGGGACAGGGGTTATCAACTAATGAAAAACTGTTTTTT. Amino acid sequence: CASMGQGLSTNEKLFF.

The sample holds one count of this clone. This chain joins TRBV2 and TRBJ2-1; tentatively, D is TRBD2 (6 bases). The germline gives CDR1 SNHLY, CDR2 FYNNEI. Trimming removed 8 bases at V and 5 bases at J, with 10 bases between. CDR3 length equals 12 residues. The DNA for the CDR3 is TGTGCCAGCGGCGGGGCCGACAATGAGCAGTTCTTC. Encoded protein: CASGGADNEQFF.

V gene TRBV3-1 (or the pseudogene TRBV3-2) combines with J gene TRBJ2-7; D is unclear. Trimming removed 6 bases from V and 0 bases from J, with 6 bases in between. Germline V gives CDR1 LGHDT, CDR2 YNNKEL (reference sequence). CDR3 length: 12 residues. The CDR3 here is CASSRGSYEQYF. The CDR3 bases are TGTGCCAGCAGTCGCGGCTCCTACGAGCAGTACTTC.

This clone was seen repeatedly, ten times or more. The gene calls are TRBV28 and TRBJ1-5; D unresolved. This CDR3 comprises 12 residues. Germline-derived CDR1 and CDR2 are MDHEN and SYDVKM. The V end lost 6 bases, the J end lost 2 bases, and 5 bases lay between the germline ends. CDR3 sequence reads: CASRGGNQPQHF. The CDR3 DNA follows: TGTGCCAGCAGGGGAGGCAATCAGCCCCAGCATTTT.

The genes are TRBV15 and TRBJ1-6; D is unclear. The CDR3 is 18 residues long. Germline-derived CDR1 and CDR2 are LNHNV and YYDKDF (reference sequence). V was pared by 0 bases and J by 0 bases, with 12 bases between. This CDR3 is CATSRDRGISSYNSPLHF. CDR3 nucleotides: TGTGCCACCAGCAGAGATCGAGGAATCTCCTCCTATAATTCACCCCTCCACTTT.

This clone appeared once. This rearrangement joins TRBV6-1 to TRBJ2-4; no reliable D call. The CDR3 is 15 residues long. The ends were cut back, 0 bases at V and 0 bases at J, with 6 bases in the middle. Germline V gene sequence: CDR1 MNHNS, CDR2 SASEGT. The CDR3 DNA reads as TGTGCCAGCAGTGAAGCGAGCGTAGCCAAAAACATTCAGTACTTC. Its translation: CASSEASVAKNIQYF.

The CDR3 DNA is TGTGCCTGGAGTGGGAGGGGGCGCTACGAGCAGTACTTC. This translates into CAWSGRGRYEQYF. J is TRBJ2-7 and V is TRBV30; the D gene is possibly TRBD1 (7 bases). Germline values: CDR1 GTSNPN, CDR2 SVGIG (reference sequence). V was trimmed by 1 base and J by 3 bases, leaving 10 bases between them. This CDR3 region has 13 residues.